These 15 T cell receptor beta chains were all obtained from the same sample, sequenced in a study of blood T cells in healthy people across ages. Next came a second PCR, run for about 7 to 12 cycles, which used a sample-barcoded 5' primer along with a J-beta primer mix. From the 5' RACE reads, TCRdb called clonotypes with MiXCR, one entry per CDR3 protein. Here the sample spans 1,500,000 or so distinct CDR3 sequences, 59% being singletons. The sample consisted of blood. The receptor set was obtained from a man aged 18-30 years in good health.

This chain joins TRBV6-6 and TRBJ2-7; tentatively, D is TRBD2 (6 bases). The CDR3 has 12 residues. In germline, CDR1 is MNHNY, CDR2 SVGAGI (reference sequence). The DNA for the CDR3 is TGTACCTCACGGGGGAGAAACTACGAGCAGTACTTC. Translation gives CTSRGRNYEQYF.

CDR3 DNA sequence: TGTGCCAGCAGCGACCGACAGTGGGAGCAGTTCTTC. As protein: CASSDRQWEQFF. The gene calls are TRBV7-2 and TRBJ2-1, with D perhaps matching TRBD1 (5 bases). The germline V and J ends were trimmed by 5 bases and 10 bases, with 12 bases remaining between them. Germline-derived CDR1 and CDR2 are SGHTA and FQGNSA. The CDR3 contains 12 residues.

This chain uses TRBV4-1 with TRBJ1-1; D is possibly TRBD1 (5 bases). V was pared by 1 base and J by 5 bases, with 11 bases between. Germline assignment: CDR1 MGHRA and CDR2 YSYEKL. The CDR3 is 14 amino acids. The CDR3 DNA is TGCGCCAGCAGCCAAGTGGCAGGGTGGACTGAAGCTTTCTTT. Translating it yields CASSQVAGWTEAFF.

The rearrangement uses TRBV20-1 and TRBJ2-5; TRBD2 might be the D (6 bases). Germline loops: CDR1 DFQATT, CDR2 SNEGSKA (reference sequence). Trimming took off 2 bases at V and 11 bases at J, with 21 bases between the two ends. The CDR3 is 14 amino acids. The CDR3 region has the DNA TGCAGTGCTAGAACGGGAGCAGGTTACAATGAGCAGTACTTC. Protein sequence: CSARTGAGYNEQYF.

This clonotype showed up just a few times. V is TRBV27 and J is TRBJ2-3; 7 nucleotides line up with TRBD2. Germline CDR1 and CDR2: MNHEY and SMNVEV (reference sequence). V shed 4 bases, J shed 4 bases, and the junction held 2 bases outside the gene matches. This CDR3 is 13 amino acids long. The DNA for the CDR3 is TGTGCCAGCAGTTCGCTAGCGGCAGATACGCAGTATTTT. Translated: CASSSLAADTQYF.

This clonotype occurred a few times. The V and J genes are TRBV5-6 and TRBJ2-5; D ambiguous. With the DNA end fitting TRBJ2-7 better, the J assignment may be wrong. The CDR3 is made up of 13 amino acids. Germline V CDR1 and CDR2: SGHDT, YYEEEE. This CDR3 is CASTLPILGEQYF. The DNA for the CDR3 is TGTGCCAGCACCCTCCCAATCCTGGGCGAGCAGTACTTC.

V is TRBV3-1 and J is TRBJ1-4; no definite D call. V gave up 3 bases and J gave up 8 bases, with 13 bases separating them. Germline CDR1 reads LGHDT; CDR2 reads YNNKEL (reference sequence). This CDR3 is built from 14 residues. The CDR3 DNA is TGTGCCAGCAGCCAGAACAGCCTTGGGGAAAAACTGTTTTTT. This gives the protein CASSQNSLGEKLFF.

This clonotype was counted only a few times. The genes are TRBV7-7 and TRBJ2-7; D is ambiguous. Germline lookup yields CDR1 SSHAT and CDR2 FNYEAQ (reference sequence). CDR3 length: 11 residues. V was trimmed by 10 bases and J by 3 bases, leaving 10 bases between them. DNA of the CDR3: TGTGCCACACGGAGTAGCTACGAGCAGTACTTC. It yields the protein CATRSSYEQYF.

The chain employs TRBV28 and TRBJ2-7, with TRBD1 identical over 7 bases. The CDR3 runs to 15 residues. The germline CDR1 and CDR2 sequences are MDHEN and SYDVKM. The V and J ends lost 7 bases and 3 bases, in that order; junction bases with no gene match: 12. The chain's CDR3 is CASIPVTGNHYEQYF. CDR3 coding DNA: TGTGCCAGCATTCCCGTGACAGGGAATCACTACGAGCAGTACTTC. The entire variable domain, with the rest obtained from reference TRBV28 and TRBJ2-7, is as follows: DVKVTQSSRYLVKRTGEKVFLECVQDMDHENMFWYRQDPGLGLRLIYFSYDVKMKEKGDIPEGYSVSREKKERFSLILESASTNQTSMYLCASIPVTGNHYEQYFGPGTRLTVT.

V usage is TRBV20-1 and J usage is TRBJ2-3, with TRBD1 as a possible D gene (6 bases). Germline assignment: CDR1 DFQATT and CDR2 SNEGSKA (reference sequence). Between the trimmed V and J ends, which lost 3 bases and 4 bases, there was a span of 11 bases. This CDR3 has 13 amino acids. The CDR3 spells CSASQGFADTQYF. As DNA, the CDR3 is TGCAGTGCTAGTCAGGGGTTCGCAGATACGCAGTATTTT.

The rearrangement links TRBV20-1 to TRBJ2-3, with 11 bases aligning to TRBD2. V trimming: 4 bases; J trimming: 5 bases; junction bases outside the gene matches: 5. The CDR3 extends over 14 amino acids. Germline assignment: CDR1 DFQATT and CDR2 SNEGSKA (reference sequence). CDR3 coding DNA: TGCAGTGCTAAACTAGCGGGAGCCGGAGATACGCAGTATTTT. This sequence encodes CSAKLAGAGDTQYF.

The V and J genes are TRBV28 and TRBJ1-6; D is ambiguous. The CDR3 consists of 13 residues. Germline assignment: CDR1 MDHEN and CDR2 SYDVKM. Trimming left V 8 bases short and J 10 bases short, with 15 bases between. The DNA for the CDR3 is TGTGCCAGCCACGGACCGTCTCAGTCACCCCTCCACTTT. This encodes CASHGPSQSPLHF.

In nucleotides, the CDR3 is TGTGCCAGCAGCAGAGAGACAGGGGTAAGGTCCTACGAGCAGTACTTC. Translated: CASSRETGVRSYEQYF. The gene calls are TRBV21-1 and TRBJ2-7; the DNA was not used to check the table's D call, TRBD1. TRBV21-1 is classified as a pseudogene. This CDR3 is 16 amino acids long.

This rearrangement joins TRBV4-1 to TRBJ2-1; D may be TRBD2 (6 bases). The CDR3 sequence is 13 residues long. Germline loops: CDR1 MGHRA, CDR2 YSYEKL. V was pared by 7 bases and J by 8 bases, with 15 bases between. CDR3 DNA: TGCGCCAGCACACTCTTCGGGGGACATGAGCAGTTCTTC. It codes for CASTLFGGHEQFF.

This clonotype was seen a handful of times. V gene TRBV27 combines with J gene TRBJ2-1, with TRBD2 matching 14 bases. Per germline, CDR1 MNHEY and CDR2 SMNVEV (reference sequence). This CDR3 is 18 amino acids long. J was trimmed by 6 bases and V by 3 bases; bases with no gene match: 10. The CDR3, as DNA: TGTGCCAGCAGTTTCATCGGACTAGCGGGAGGAAGTGGCAATGAGCAGTTCTTC. As protein: CASSFIGLAGGSGNEQFF.